Following are 4 T cell receptor beta chains from one sample sequenced in a study of post-analysis software for immune sequencing data. No cognate antigen is known for these TCRs. Study-wide points: Controls showed lower frequencies than patients for roughly 5 TRBV segments, and TRBV5-6, TRBV5-1 and TRBV20-1 were among these.

Unique molecular identifiers were carried by the TCR beta cDNA libraries. TCRdb fed the PCR reads into MiXCR, producing one record per CDR3 protein. The table includes 600,000 to 700,000 distinct CDR3 sequences, approximately 59% detected once. The sample consisted of blood. The receptor source for this set is a girl aged 2-9 years with multiple sclerosis.

The CDR3 DNA is TGTGCCAGCAGCGGTCCGGACACCTTC. Its protein product is CASSGPDTF. The J gene is TRBJ1-2, the V gene TRBV7-8; the D is unclear. The CDR3 has 9 amino acids. CDR1 and CDR2 (germline): SGHVS, FQNEAQ. V lost 5 bases and J lost 12, with 7 bases in between. Combining the CDR3 with reference TRBV7-8 and TRBJ1-2 gives the whole variable domain GAGVSQSPRYKVAKRGQDVALRCDPISGHVSLFWYQQALGQGPEFLTYFQNEAQLDKSGLPSDRFFAERPEGSVSTLKIQRTQQEDSAVYLCASSGPDTFGSGTRLTVV.

In the case of this clonotype: One junction end disagrees with the germline gene, perhaps due to a read error. The chain has TRBV20-1 and TRBJ2-1, with D possibly TRBD1 on 6 matching bases. This CDR3 contains 13 residues. The germline gives CDR1 DFQATT, CDR2 SNEGSKA (reference sequence). CDR3 residues: CSVDRSLYNEQLF. The DNA for the CDR3 is TGCAGTGTCGACAGGAGCCTATACAATGAGCAGTTATTC.

This chain connects TRBV29-1 to TRBJ2-7; D gene ambiguous. V gave up 3 bases and J gave up 0 bases, with 12 bases separating them. The CDR3 is made up of 14 amino acids. CDR1 SQVTM and CDR2 ANQGSEA come from the germline V gene. This CDR3 is CSVEVTDDSYEQYF. The CDR3 region has the DNA TGCAGCGTTGAGGTGACGGATGACTCCTACGAGCAGTACTTC.

This clonotype was counted only a few times. The V call is TRBV18, the J call TRBJ2-5; D unclear. Germline V gives CDR1 KGHSH, CDR2 LQKENI. V was clipped by 3 bases and J by 4 bases, with 9 bases between them. CDR3 size: 13 residues. In nucleotides, the CDR3 is TGTGCCAGCTCACCGGCGAAGGGAGAGACCCAGTACTTC. Translated: CASSPAKGETQYF.